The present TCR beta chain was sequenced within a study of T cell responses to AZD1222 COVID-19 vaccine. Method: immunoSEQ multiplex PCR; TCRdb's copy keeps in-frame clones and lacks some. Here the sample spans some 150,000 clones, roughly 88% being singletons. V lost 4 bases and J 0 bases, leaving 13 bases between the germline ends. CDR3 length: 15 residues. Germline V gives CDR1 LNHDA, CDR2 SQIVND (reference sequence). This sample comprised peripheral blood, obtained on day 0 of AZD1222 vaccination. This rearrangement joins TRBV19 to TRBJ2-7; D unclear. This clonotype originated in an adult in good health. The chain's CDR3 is CASSTVGSSSYEQYF. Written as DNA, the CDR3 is TGTGCCAGTAGTACCGTCGGGTCGAGCTCCTACGAGCAGTACTTC.